These 28 T cell receptor beta chains were sequenced from one sample in a study of T cells in Graves' hyperthyroidism and ophthalmopathy (dated by TCRdb to the late 2010s). Libraries were constructed by multiplex PCR. The instrument was an Illumina HiSeq 2000. TCR beta CDR3 regions were amplified from RNA transcripts. The first round of RT-PCR for the TCR CDR3 was performed with the HTBI primer set and the Qiagen OneStep RT-PCR kit. Starting from the raw public reads, TCRdb applied fastp trimming at Q25, assembled clones with MiXCR and retained in-frame beta chains. Each entry is one CDR3 protein sequence, shown with its most common DNA and genes. The sample contains approximately 560,000 distinct CDR3 sequences, around 46% of them found a single time. The leading ten clones occupy about 7.8% of the sample. The sequenced material came from peripheral blood or thyroid tissue (not recorded which). The source is a woman under 30 with Graves' hyperthyroidism. Donor details come from another sample of the same person, matched by shared clones.

The chain employs TRBV6-2 or TRBV6-3 and TRBJ2-2; no reliable D call. V lost 6 bases to trimming and J lost 1 base, with 12 bases between them. The CDR3 has 15 amino acids. CDR1 is MNHEY, CDR2 SVGEGT, per germline. The CDR3 region is CASSQVAENTGELFF. The CDR3, as DNA: TGTGCCAGCAGCCAAGTAGCAGAGAACACCGGGGAGCTGTTTTTT.

At least ten counts were recorded for this clonotype. This chain uses TRBV9 with TRBJ1-6; D gene ambiguous. There are 14 residues in the CDR3. V was cut by 0 bases and J by 7 bases, with 8 bases left in between. Germline V gene lookup returns CDR1 SGDLS and CDR2 YYNGEE. CDR3 nucleotide sequence: TGTGCCAGCAGCGTAGGCAGTGGGAATTCACCCCTCCACTTT. Amino acids: CASSVGSGNSPLHF.

There are many counts of this clonotype. A read error may account for a junction end that differs from germline. This chain uses TRBV7-3 with TRBJ1-1; tentatively, D is TRBD1 (6 bases). Germline-derived CDR1 and CDR2 are SGHTA and FQGTGA. The CDR3 runs to 14 residues. The DNA for the CDR3 is TGCGCCAGCAGCCCACCGGGGACACCCTCCGAAGCTTTCTTT. Amino acid sequence: CASSPPGTPSEAFF.

This clonotype showed up many times. The rearrangement uses TRBV25-1 and TRBJ2-3; D might be TRBD1 (6 bases). V lost 8 bases and J lost 2, with 8 bases in between. This CDR3 is 12 amino acids long. The V gene's germline CDR1 is MGHDK and CDR2 SYGVNS. The CDR3 sequence is CASGGPTDTQYF. The CDR3 bases are TGTGCCAGCGGGGGCCCCACAGATACGCAGTATTTT.

As for this clonotype: This may stem from a read error, because a much larger clone lies one nucleotide away. CDR3 nucleotide sequence: TGTGCCAGCGGCGGCCCAGGGAGCAACGAGCAGTACTTC. Translating it yields CASGGPGSNEQYF. The rearrangement uses TRBV9 and TRBJ2-7; D possibly uses TRBD1 or TRBD2 (5 bases each). The CDR3 spans 13 residues. Germline CDR1 and CDR2: SGDLS and YYNGEE. Trimming cost V 7 bases and J 5 bases, with 16 bases left between them.

The genes are TRBV5-1 and TRBJ2-7; 8 nucleotides agree with TRBD2. The CDR3 extends over 16 amino acids. CDR1 is SGHRS and CDR2 is YFSETQ in the germline V gene. V was pared by 3 bases and J by 1 base, with 9 bases of the junction left unmatched. CDR3 sequence (DNA): TGCGCCAGCAGCTCCACGGCCAGCGGGAGATCCTACGAGCAGTACTTC. This codes for CASSSTASGRSYEQYF.

This clonotype was seen once. The rearrangement joins TRBV10-3 to TRBJ1-5; D is undetermined. Germline values: CDR1 ENHRY, CDR2 SYGVKD. This CDR3 comprises 13 residues. Between the trimmed V and J ends, which lost 6 bases and 4 bases, there was a span of 10 bases. The CDR3: CAISPKGNQPQHF. The CDR3 nucleotides are TGTGCCATCAGCCCGAAGGGTAATCAGCCCCAGCATTTT.

This chain uses TRBV12-3 or TRBV12-4 with TRBJ2-2; TRBD2 agrees at 9 bases. V was clipped by 3 bases and J by 0 bases; unmatched bases: 2. The length of the CDR3 is 16 residues. Here the CDR3 reads CASSFLAGSNTGELFF. As DNA, the CDR3 is TGTGCCAGCAGTTTCCTAGCGGGATCGAACACCGGGGAGCTGTTTTTT.

This chain joins TRBV24-1 and TRBJ1-2; 7 positions match TRBD1. The CDR3 runs 15 residues. CDR1 is KGHDR and CDR2 is SFDVKD in the germline V gene. Losses at the gene ends were 3 bases for V and 2 bases for J; bases not matched to a gene: 5. CDR3: CATSDAGTANYGYTF. The CDR3 nucleotides read TGTGCCACCAGTGATGCCGGGACAGCAAACTATGGCTACACCTTC.

This clonotype was seen repeatedly, ten times or more. The V call is TRBV24-1, the J call TRBJ1-4, with TRBD1 identical over 9 bases. The junction had 6 bases not matched to a gene; V was cut back by 5 bases and J by 0 bases. CDR3 length: 17 amino acids. The germline V gene encodes CDR1 KGHDR and CDR2 SFDVKD. Here the CDR3 reads CATSAGQGFSTNEKLFF. The CDR3 DNA reads as TGTGCCACCAGTGCGGGACAGGGCTTTTCAACTAATGAAAAACTGTTTTTT.

This chain uses TRBV10-3 with TRBJ2-5, with 15 bases aligning to TRBD2. This CDR3 has 16 amino acids. Unmatched junction bases numbered 2, after V lost 4 bases and J lost 2 bases. CDR1 ENHRY and CDR2 SYGVKD come from the germline V gene. DNA of the CDR3: TGTGCCATCAGTGGGACTAGCGGGAGGGTACAAGAGACCCAGTACTTC. Amino acid sequence: CAISGTSGRVQETQYF.

This clonotype was seen just once. The chain couples TRBV4-3 to TRBJ1-1; D might be TRBD1 (6 bases). Germline loops: CDR1 LGHNA, CDR2 YSLEER. V lost 1 base, J lost 4 bases, and 10 bases lay in between. The CDR3 has 14 residues. CDR3 sequence (DNA): TGCGCCAGCAGCCAAGTTTCGGGGGCCACTGAAGCTTTCTTT. Encoded protein: CASSQVSGATEAFF.

In its sample, this clonotype was seen many times. The gene calls are TRBV29-1 and TRBJ1-1; no clear D gene. Germline values: CDR1 SQVTM, CDR2 ANQGSEA. Trimming pared 0 bases from V and 7 bases from J, leaving 3 bases between. The CDR3 extends over 10 amino acids. CDR3 sequence (DNA): TGCAGCGTTGAAGAGGGTGAAGCTTTCTTT. It translates to CSVEEGEAFF.

This chain joins TRBV7-9 and TRBJ2-7; possibly TRBD2 for D (7 bases). With 5 bases removed from V and 9 bases from J, the gap between germline ends came to 14 bases. Germline V CDR1 and CDR2: SEHNR, FQNEAQ (reference sequence). The CDR3 has 12 amino acids. The CDR3 sequence: CASSRGGRGQYF. CDR3 sequence (DNA): TGTGCCAGCAGCAGGGGGGGCCGCGGGCAGTACTTC.

This chain links TRBV15 with TRBJ1-4; the match to TRBD1 covers 7 bases. The V and J ends lost 3 bases and 8 bases, in that order; junction bases with no gene match: 6. Germline CDR1 LNHNV, CDR2 YYDKDF (reference sequence). The CDR3 is 14 amino acids. The CDR3 loop is CATSSGTRGEKLFF. The CDR3 region has the DNA TGTGCCACCAGCAGTGGGACCAGGGGGGAAAAACTGTTTTTT.

This clonotype showed up just a few times. J is TRBJ1-2 and V is TRBV28; the match to TRBD1 covers 8 bases. Germline V gene lookup returns CDR1 MDHEN and CDR2 SYDVKM. V was clipped by 11 bases and J by 3 bases; unmatched bases: 5. CDR3 size: 12 residues. This CDR3 is CAGWGQDYGYTF. DNA of the CDR3: TGTGCCGGATGGGGACAGGACTATGGCTACACCTTC.

This clonotype was observed many times. This chain joins TRBV29-1 and TRBJ1-1; no definite D call. In germline, CDR1 is SQVTM, CDR2 ANQGSEA. CDR3 length: 13 residues. The ends were cut back, 3 bases at V and 0 bases at J, with 8 bases in the middle. CDR3 coding DNA: TGCAGCGTTGATAGGCGCGTGAACACTGAAGCTTTCTTT. Amino acid sequence: CSVDRRVNTEAFF.

Comments on this clonotype: One junction end does not reproduce the germline sequence, and a read error may be involved. The chain couples TRBV20-1 to TRBJ1-2; D gene ambiguous. The CDR3 spans 15 residues. Per the germline V gene, CDR1 is DFQATT and CDR2 is SNEGSKA (reference sequence). As DNA, the CDR3 is TGCAGTGCTAGGCCTGGACGATCCCTAACTATTCGGTTCGCCTTC. Translated: CSARPGRSLTIRFAF.

V and J are TRBV7-8 and TRBJ2-7; 7 nucleotides line up with TRBD1. This CDR3 is built from 16 residues. Germline loops: CDR1 SGHVS, CDR2 FQNEAQ. V dropped 5 bases and J dropped 2; count of bases not matched to a gene: 12. The chain's CDR3 is CASSPFARDSPYEQYF. The CDR3 nucleotides are TGTGCCAGCAGCCCCTTCGCCCGGGACAGCCCCTACGAGCAGTACTTC.

Turning to this clonotype: A much larger clone lies one base from this, so it may be a read error. The V call is TRBV7-2, the J call TRBJ2-5, with D maybe TRBD1 (6 bases). This CDR3 is built from 15 residues. V lost 5 bases, J lost 5 bases, and 18 bases lay in between. CDR1 and CDR2 from the germline V gene are SGHTA and FQGNSA. In DNA, the CDR3 is TGTGCCAGCAGCCCCCACGGGCCAAGGGGGGAGACCCAGTACTTC. Protein product: CASSPHGPRGETQYF.

The gene calls are TRBV20-1 and TRBJ1-5; 7 bases fit TRBD1. Germline V CDR1 and CDR2: DFQATT, SNEGSKA (reference sequence). The CDR3 contains 14 residues. Germline trimming cut 0 bases from V and 7 bases from J; bases unmatched to any gene: 6. The chain's CDR3 is CSARETGASQPQHF. The CDR3 region has the DNA TGCAGTGCTAGAGAAACAGGGGCTAGCCAGCCCCAGCATTTT.

A remark on this clonotype: A much bigger clone sits one base away, suggesting this may be a read error. The chain is built from TRBV6-1 and TRBJ2-7, with 10 bases fitting TRBD2. Germline CDR1 reads MNHNS; CDR2 reads SASEGT. This CDR3 is built from 15 residues. CDR3 sequence (DNA): TGTGCCATCAGTGAAGGGCTAGCGGGAGCATGCGAGCAGTACTTC. Its translation is CAISEGLAGACEQYF.

Concerning this clonotype itself: At one end the junction does not follow the germline gene, possibly because of a read error. This chain uses TRBV6-5 with TRBJ1-3; TRBD1 is a possible D gene (5 bases). The CDR3 has 17 amino acids. The germline gives CDR1 MNHEY, CDR2 SVGAGI. Here the CDR3 DNA reads TGTGCCATCAGTTACTCGGGACCGCCAGGAGGTGGAAACACCATATATTTT. Translated, it gives CAISYSGPPGGGNTIYF.

This clonotype was observed a handful of times. This CDR3 is CASSPPERGGNYGYTF. The CDR3 DNA sequence: TGTGCCAGCAGCCCTCCCGAGAGGGGAGGAAACTATGGCTACACCTTC. The V call is TRBV7-9, the J call TRBJ1-2, with a weak D call TRBD1 (5 bases). The CDR3 consists of 16 residues. The V gene lost 5 bases and the J gene lost 2 bases, with 18 bases spanning the gap. Germline V gene lookup returns CDR1 SEHNR and CDR2 FQNEAQ (reference sequence).

V is TRBV29-1 and J is TRBJ2-7; the match to TRBD2 covers 14 bases. This CDR3 has 15 residues. Germline lookup yields CDR1 SQVTM and CDR2 ANQGSEA. After removal of 5 bases from V and 6 bases from J, the junction contained 9 bases not matched to a gene. The CDR3 coding sequence is TGCAGCGTTCTGCCGGGACTAGCGGGAGTTGGCGAGCAGTACTTC. Amino acid sequence: CSVLPGLAGVGEQYF.

Details on this clonotype: Since a much larger clone is just one base distant, this may be a read error. This chain joins TRBV10-3 and TRBJ2-5; the D is unclear. CDR1 and CDR2 from the germline V gene are ENHRY and SYGVKD. This CDR3 region has 16 residues. Between the trimmed V and J ends, which lost 5 bases and 5 bases, there was a span of 21 bases. CDR3 loop: CAISPSNLGRGETQYF. The DNA of the CDR3 is TGTGCCATCAGTCCCTCCAATTTAGGAAGAGGCGAGACCCAGTACTTC.

The V call is TRBV29-1, the J call TRBJ2-5, with D possibly TRBD2 on 7 matching bases. With 8 bases removed from V and 5 bases from J, the gap between germline ends came to 15 bases. The CDR3 has 12 amino acids. Germline V gene sequence: CDR1 SQVTM, CDR2 ANQGSEA. CDR3 DNA sequence: TGCAGCATCCCGGGGGGCTGGGAGACCCAGTACTTC. It is translated as CSIPGGWETQYF.

This clonotype has just a few counts. The chain has TRBV12-3 or TRBV12-4 and TRBJ1-4; D is unresolved. This CDR3 contains 14 residues. Trimming stripped 5 bases from V and 8 bases from J, with 15 bases between. DNA of the CDR3: TGTGCCAGCAGTCCCCCCGAAACAGCGGAAAAACTGTTTTTT. Its protein product is CASSPPETAEKLFF.